These 6 T cell receptor beta chains share one sample of origin, sequenced in a study of neurological immune-mediated disorders. MiXCR was run by TCRdb on the 5' RACE reads, yielding one entry per CDR3 protein. The sample lists approximately 89,000 distinct CDR3 sequences; approximately 13% were seen once. This sample's time point: longitudinal time-point 2. The material sequenced was PBMCs. These receptors were collected from a female donor with HTLV-1-associated myelopathy (HAM/TSP).

This clonotype showed up many times. This chain uses TRBV7-9 with TRBJ2-1; 10 nucleotides line up with TRBD2. In germline, CDR1 is SEHNR, CDR2 FQNEAQ (reference sequence). The CDR3 extends over 15 amino acids. J gave up 9 bases and V 3 bases, and 8 bases lay outside the gene matches. DNA of the CDR3: TGTGCCAGCAGCTTGAGCGGGGGGGCGATGGGTGAGCAGTTCTTC. Translating it yields CASSLSGGAMGEQFF.

This clonotype was counted many times. The chain employs TRBV6-1 and TRBJ1-5, with unresolved D. The germline V gene has CDR1 MNHNS and CDR2 SASEGT. V lost 6 bases and J lost 7, with 13 bases in between. The CDR3 sequence is 13 residues long. CDR3 sequence (DNA): TGTGCCAGCAGGGGAGACACCTTCCAGCCCCAGCATTTT. It codes for CASRGDTFQPQHF.

This clonotype was detected many times. The genes are TRBV24-1 and TRBJ2-3; D not certain. CDR1 KGHDR and CDR2 SFDVKD come from the germline V gene. V dropped 0 bases and J dropped 0 bases, with 9 bases sitting between them. The CDR3 sequence is 16 residues long. The CDR3 nucleotides read TGTGCCACCAGTGATTTGAGCCAGCCTAGCACAGATACGCAGTATTTT. Protein: CATSDLSQPSTDTQYF.

In this sample, this clonotype turned up many times. V and J are TRBV12-3 or TRBV12-4 and TRBJ2-3; 12 bases align to TRBD2. The CDR3 covers 17 residues. V was clipped by 2 bases and J by 2 bases; unmatched bases: 5. CDR3 sequence reads: CASSLMTSGGLTDTQYF. The CDR3 DNA reads TGTGCCAGCAGTTTAATGACTAGCGGGGGCCTCACAGATACGCAGTATTTT.

In DNA, the CDR3 is TGTGCCAGCTCACCACTATTATTAGATACGCAGTATTTT. It codes for CASSPLLLDTQYF. This chain connects TRBV18 to TRBJ2-3; D not resolved. The CDR3 has 13 amino acids. V lost 1 base and J 5 bases, leaving 7 bases between the germline ends. CDR1 KGHSH and CDR2 LQKENI come from the germline V gene. The entire variable domain, with the rest obtained from reference TRBV18 and TRBJ2-3, is as follows: NAGVMQNPRHLVRRRGQEARLRCSPMKGHSHVYWYRQLPEEGLKFMVYLQKENIIDESGMPKERFSAEFPKEGPSILRIQQVVRGDSAAYFCASSPLLLDTQYFGPGTRLTVL.

As concerns this clonotype: This clone may be a read error of a much larger clone one base away. The chain uses TRBV9 and TRBJ1-2; D is undetermined. The CDR3 is made up of 11 amino acids. Germline CDR1 reads SGDLS; CDR2 reads YYNGEE. In nucleotides, the CDR3 is TGTGTCAGCAGCGAAATGACTGACTACACCTTC. Protein sequence: CVSSEMTDYTF.